The present entry profiles one TCR beta chain with its context. Generated by immunoSEQ multiplex PCR, the TCRdb table keeps only in-frame clones and is missing some. This repertoire shows tens of thousands of clones, 80% to 90% found once; its top ten account for about 1.2%. This entry comes from a study of OX40 agonist ivuxolimab in advanced cancers. The CDR3 sequence is 17 residues long. CDR1 and CDR2 (germline): SGHVS, FQNEAQ. V lost 4 bases and J lost 3; bases outside the gene matches: 13. The V gene is TRBV7-8, the J gene TRBJ2-7; TRBD1 matches 9 bases. This TCR was sampled from an adult with an advanced solid tumor such as melanoma, head and neck, liver or kidney cancer. Material: CD4+ or CD8+ T cells sorted from blood, obtained in a trial of the OX40 agonist ivuxolimab. Written as DNA, the CDR3 is TGTGCCAGCAGCTCGGAAACCGGGACAGGGTACCACTACGAGCAGTACTTC. Translated, it gives CASSSETGTGYHYEQYF. The full variable domain, with the rest looked up from reference TRBV7-8 and TRBJ2-7, is GAGVSQSPRYKVAKRGQDVALRCDPISGHVSLFWYQQALGQGPEFLTYFQNEAQLDKSGLPSDRFFAERPEGSVSTLKIQRTQQEDSAVYLCASSSETGTGYHYEQYFGPGTRLTVT.